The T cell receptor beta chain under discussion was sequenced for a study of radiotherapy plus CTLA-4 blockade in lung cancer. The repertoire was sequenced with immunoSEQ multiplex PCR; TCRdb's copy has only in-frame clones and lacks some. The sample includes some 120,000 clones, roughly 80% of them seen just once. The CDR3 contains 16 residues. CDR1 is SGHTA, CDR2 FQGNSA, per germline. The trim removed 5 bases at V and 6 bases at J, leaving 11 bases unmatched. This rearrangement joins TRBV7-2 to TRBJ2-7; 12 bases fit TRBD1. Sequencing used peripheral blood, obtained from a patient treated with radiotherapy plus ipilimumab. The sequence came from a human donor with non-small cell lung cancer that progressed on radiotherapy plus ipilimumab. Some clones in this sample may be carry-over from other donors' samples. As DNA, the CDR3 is TGTGCCAGCAGCCCCCGCGGGACAGGGGGCTCCAGCGAGCAGTACTTC. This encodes CASSPRGTGGSSEQYF.